One sample yielded the 7 T cell receptor beta chains listed below, sequenced in a study of T cell clones after liver transplantation. Sequenced by immunoSEQ multiplex PCR; TCRdb stores in-frame clones only, minus some. Found here are about 72,000 clones, around 90% of them singletons; the top ten hold approximately 2.4%. This material consisted of CD4+ T cells from blood, taken before liver transplant. The receptor source for this set is a human donor who received a liver transplant.

The chain recombines TRBV10-3 with TRBJ2-1; D perhaps matches TRBD2 (6 bases). Germline CDR1 reads ENHRY; CDR2 reads SYGVKD. The CDR3 runs to 16 residues. The V gene lost 4 bases and the J gene lost 3 bases, with 16 bases spanning the gap. The CDR3 loop reads CAISGQIADYYNEQFF. The CDR3 nucleotides are TGTGCCATCAGTGGTCAGATAGCGGACTACTACAATGAGCAGTTCTTC.

This chain links TRBV27 with TRBJ1-4; no reliable D call. The CDR3 is made up of 14 amino acids. Trimming cost V 6 bases and J 4 bases, with 12 bases left between them. Germline-derived CDR1 and CDR2 are MNHEY and SMNVEV (reference sequence). CDR3 region: CASSLRRDNEKLFF. As DNA, the CDR3 is TGTGCCAGCAGCCTACGCCGGGATAATGAAAAACTGTTTTTT.

The gene calls are TRBV7-3 and TRBJ2-2, with 12 bases aligning to TRBD1. V shed 5 bases, J shed 3 bases, and the junction held 4 bases outside the gene matches. The CDR3 runs to 16 residues. The germline V gene encodes CDR1 SGHTA and CDR2 FQGTGA. The CDR3 here is CASSPGTGGYTGELFF. CDR3 DNA: TGTGCCAGCAGCCCCGGGACAGGGGGCTACACCGGGGAGCTGTTTTTT.

This chain joins TRBV5-1 and TRBJ2-3, with TRBD2 matching 8 bases. Trimming cost V 0 bases and J 1 base; bases outside gene matches: 1. This CDR3 region has 15 residues. CDR1 and CDR2 (germline): SGHRS, YFSETQ. The CDR3 protein is CASSLAGGRTDTQYF. The CDR3 DNA sequence: TGCGCCAGCAGCTTGGCGGGAGGGCGCACAGATACGCAGTATTTT.

The genes are TRBV29-1 and TRBJ2-5; 14 bases map to TRBD2. The V gene's germline CDR1 is SQVTM and CDR2 ANQGSEA. V was pared by 0 bases and J by 2 bases, with 11 bases of the junction left unmatched. The CDR3 runs 19 residues. The CDR3 DNA is TGCAGCGTTGAAGAAGGAGGACTAGCGGGAGGACTCTTACAAGAGACCCAGTACTTC. Translated, it gives CSVEEGGLAGGLLQETQYF.

The table lists this clone with a few counts. For the CDR3, the DNA is TGTGCTAGTGGTTTGTTTTCCAGTACACGGAGTATAGGGAACACTGAAGCTTTCTTT. Translated: CASGLFSSTRSIGNTEAFF. The V call is TRBV12-5, the J call TRBJ1-1; D not resolved. CDR1 and CDR2 from the germline V gene are LGHNT and FRNRAP. The V and J ends lost 2 bases and 1 base respectively, with 23 bases between them. This CDR3 is built from 19 residues.

The chain uses TRBV18 and TRBJ2-3, with D unclear. Per the germline V gene, CDR1 is KGHSH and CDR2 is LQKENI. The CDR3 covers 14 residues. Deletions cut 3 bases from V and 6 bases from J, with 13 bases between. CDR3 bases: TGTGCCAGCTCACCCGCGGTGGCGACTGATACGCAGTATTTT. Protein sequence: CASSPAVATDTQYF.